This entry describes one TCR beta chain. This sample was taken from a study of cytomegalovirus exposure and HLA in healthy donors. The CDR3 covers 16 residues. After removal of 2 bases from V and 7 bases from J, the junction contained 12 bases not matched to a gene. Germline V gives CDR1 SEHNR, CDR2 FQNEAQ (reference sequence). Use of 60 Vbeta and 13 Jbeta primers characterized the PCR. Libraries were prepared by immunoSEQ multiplex PCR; TCRdb keeps only in-frame clonotypes and omits some of them. The top ten clones hold about 0.9% of a sample with about 160,000 clones, roughly 87% of them seen once. The TCR comes from a woman between 25 and 40 years old in good health and CMV-seronegative. This chain connects TRBV7-9 to TRBJ2-7; TRBD2 matches 9 bases. The specimen sequenced was PBMCs. This CDR3 reads CASSLKETSGFDEQYF. The CDR3 nucleotides read TGTGCCAGCAGCTTAAAGGAGACTAGCGGTTTTGATGAGCAGTACTTC. The complete variable domain, with remaining parts taken from reference TRBV7-9 and TRBJ2-7, reads DTGVSQNPRHKITKRGQNVTFRCDPISEHNRLYWYRQTLGQGPEFLTYFQNEAQLEKSRLLSDRFSAERPKGSFSTLEIQRTEQGDSAMYLCASSLKETSGFDEQYFGPGTRLTVT.